This TCR beta chain comes out of a study of T cell changes during pregnancy in multiple sclerosis. Trimming removed 2 bases from V and 9 bases from J; junction bases left unmatched: 3. CDR3 length: 13 amino acids. In germline, CDR1 is SGHNT, CDR2 YENEEA. Produced via immunoSEQ multiplex PCR; TCRdb's table is partial and in-frame only. Among 30,000 to 40,000 clones listed, approximately 89% were seen once. This material consisted of CD4+ T cells from peripheral blood mononuclear cells, taken after pregnancy. This receptor was obtained from a female donor in good health, enrolled as a control in a pregnancy study. The J gene is TRBJ2-2, the V gene TRBV11-3, with 7 nucleotides matching TRBD2. In nucleotides, the CDR3 is TGTGCCAGCAGCTTATGGGAGGGCCGGGAGCTGTTTTTT. The encoded protein is CASSLWEGRELFF.